This T cell receptor beta chain derives from a study of CD8+CD57+ T cells in acquired aplastic anemia. Turning to the study itself: Sorting CD4+ and CD8+ cells gave DNA averaging approximately 3 ug. Mean read depth for CD4+ cells from healthy donors was approximately 10 million. The study's findings and limits: Overlap between patients and controls comprised some 31 CD8+ CDR3 sequences. Patients showed no significant difference from controls in CD8+ Simpson's diversity.

This CDR3 region has 16 residues. Germline values: CDR1 SNHLY, CDR2 FYNNEI. V gave up 9 bases and J gave up 8 bases; unmatched junction bases: 14. This clonotype came up many times. Antigen specificity is unknown. TCR beta VDJ combinations and CDR3 sequences were profiled from genomic DNA. TCRdb ran MiXCR on the reads and lists one entry per CDR3 protein. This table holds about 170,000 distinct CDR3 sequences, 50% to 75% found once. The sequencing input was sorted CD4+, CD8+, or CD8+CD57+ T cells (not recorded which) from PBMCs. This sequence was found in a human donor in good health. The chain joins TRBV2 to TRBJ2-1; TRBD2 agrees at 12 bases. This chain's CDR3 is CARRDVLAGGVDEQFF. The CDR3 bases are TGTGCCAGGCGGGACGTTCTAGCGGGAGGGGTCGATGAGCAGTTCTTC. The full variable domain, with the rest looked up from reference TRBV2 and TRBJ2-1, is EPEVTQTPSHQVTQMGQEVILRCVPISNHLYFYWYRQILGQKVEFLVSFYNNEISEKSEIFDDQFSVERPDGSNFTLKIRSTKLEDSAMYFCARRDVLAGGVDEQFFGPGTRLTVL.